This TCR beta chain was recovered during a study of shared clonotypes between healthy human individuals. Study-level points and caveats: The study generally estimated greater richness for naive than memory subsets.

CDR1 is SGHKS, CDR2 YYEKEE, per germline (reference sequence). V shed 2 bases and J shed 1 base, with 10 bases lying between them. This CDR3 region has 15 residues. It was at deep level that the assay was run. Authors' data handling: Filtering differed since immunoSEQ provided only junctions, with no quality scores. Sequencing was performed with immunoSEQ multiplex PCR; in TCRdb, only in-frame clones are kept and a portion is missing. The V and J calls and clone size are taken from that table; D and trimming were inferred from the DNA. The sample lists some 600,000 clones; approximately 96% were seen once. This clone was recorded only once. Antigen specificity is unknown. Naive CD8 cells lacked CD45RO, underwent positive selection for CCR7 and left out terminally differentiated effector memory CD45RA+ cells.

This receptor was obtained from a woman aged 25 to 39 in good health. Sample: naive CD8+ T cells sorted from blood. The J gene is TRBJ1-5, the V gene TRBV5-5, with no clear D. The CDR3 spells CASSFPTLSNQPQHF. As DNA, the CDR3 is TGTGCCAGCAGCTTCCCAACACTGAGCAATCAGCCCCAGCATTTT.